These 27 T cell receptor beta chains share one sample of origin, sequenced in a study of CD8+ T cells in alopecia areata. Reverse transcription of extracted RNA yielded cDNA, which provided the sequencing template. Profiling relied on immunoSEQ multiplex PCR, and the TCRdb table lists in-frame clones only, not all of them. Here the sample spans roughly 150,000 clones, about 87% being singletons. Here the sequenced sample was CD8+ T cells sorted from blood, taken at week 0. The receptor set was obtained from a human donor with alopecia areata.

The V and J genes are TRBV6-5 and TRBJ2-7; 7 bases line up with TRBD1. CDR1 is MNHEY and CDR2 is SVGAGI in the germline V gene. The CDR3 covers 14 residues. The junction had 5 bases not matched to a gene; V was cut back by 4 bases and J by 2 bases. CDR3 loop: CASSSRQGPYEQYF. CDR3 sequence (DNA): TGTGCCAGCAGTTCGCGACAGGGACCCTACGAGCAGTACTTC.

The V call is TRBV29-1, the J call TRBJ2-7; 7 bases are a match to TRBD2. The CDR3 covers 13 residues. Germline V gene sequence: CDR1 SQVTM, CDR2 ANQGSEA. Trimming at V came to 5 bases and at J to 0 bases, leaving 4 bases not matched to a gene. The CDR3 region is CSVLSSGSYEQYF. The DNA of the CDR3 is TGCAGCGTTTTGTCTAGCGGCTCCTACGAGCAGTACTTC.

The chain couples TRBV5-1 to TRBJ2-7; TRBD2 aligns across 12 bases. The CDR3 totals 17 residues. The V segment lost 5 bases and the J segment 0 bases; nucleotides outside the gene matches: 9. Germline V gene lookup returns CDR1 SGHRS and CDR2 YFSETQ. The CDR3 protein is CASRIGLAGMGSYEQYF. The CDR3 DNA reads TGCGCCAGCAGGATCGGACTAGCGGGGATGGGCTCCTACGAGCAGTACTTC.

CDR3 in amino acids: CASSSGGWNEQFF. The CDR3 nucleotides are TGTGCCAGTAGTTCAGGGGGGTGGAATGAGCAGTTCTTC. The chain carries TRBV19 and TRBJ2-1; TRBD1 is a possible D gene (7 bases). Germline V gene data show CDR1 as LNHDA and CDR2 as SQIVND (reference sequence). Trimming pared 5 bases from V and 7 bases from J, leaving 12 bases between. The CDR3 contains 13 residues.

The chain links TRBV5-4 to TRBJ1-1; D remains unclear. Trimming stripped 0 bases from V and 4 bases from J, with 10 bases between. CDR1 and CDR2 (germline): SGHNT, YYREEE (reference sequence). The CDR3 has 14 residues. This CDR3 reads CASSLEAGFTEAFF. For the CDR3, the DNA is TGTGCCAGCAGCTTGGAGGCGGGATTCACTGAAGCTTTCTTT. Full variable domain (remainder filled in from reference TRBV5-4 and TRBJ1-1): ETGVTQSPTHLIKTRGQQVTLRCSSQSGHNTVSWYQQALGQGPQFIFQYYREEENGRGNFPPRFSGLQFPNYSSELNVNALELDDSALYLCASSLEAGFTEAFFGQGTRLTVV.

The chain combines TRBV9 with TRBJ2-7; 8 bases match TRBD2. The CDR3 has 17 amino acids. The J segment lost 2 bases and the V segment lost 4 bases, leaving 14 bases of the junction unmatched. Germline CDR1 is SGDLS and CDR2 is YYNGEE. The CDR3 sequence is CASSPQGGLAGPYEQYF. In DNA, the CDR3 is TGTGCCAGCAGCCCTCAAGGTGGGCTAGCGGGCCCCTACGAGCAGTACTTC.

In this sample, this clone turned up once. CDR3 sequence reads: CAWLPGFGSFF. CDR3 nucleotide sequence: TGTGCCTGGCTACCGGGATTCGGCTCTTTCTTT. The rearrangement uses TRBV30 and TRBJ1-1; D not resolved. CDR3 length equals 11 residues. CDR1 GTSNPN and CDR2 SVGIG come from the germline V gene (reference sequence). The V gene lost 5 bases and the J gene lost 12 bases, with 16 bases spanning the gap.

The V and J genes are TRBV21-1 and TRBJ2-2; no check of the table's D call, TRBD2, against the DNA was made. TRBV21-1 is flagged as a pseudogene. This CDR3 comprises 13 residues. In DNA form, the CDR3 reads TGTGCCAGCAGCAAAGGCCCCGGCGGGGAGCTGTTTTTT. Translating gives CASSKGPGGELFF.

The chain is built from TRBV7-8 and TRBJ2-5; the D gene is possibly TRBD2 (6 bases). Germline values: CDR1 SGHVS, CDR2 FQNEAQ. V lost 7 bases to trimming and J lost 5 bases, with 17 bases between them. This CDR3 comprises 14 residues. The CDR3 nucleotides are TGTGCCAGCAACCGCCCCGGGGGATACGAGACCCAGTACTTC. Its translation: CASNRPGGYETQYF. The complete variable domain, with remaining parts taken from reference TRBV7-8 and TRBJ2-5, reads GAGVSQSPRYKVAKRGQDVALRCDPISGHVSLFWYQQALGQGPEFLTYFQNEAQLDKSGLPSDRFFAERPEGSVSTLKIQRTQQEDSAVYLCASNRPGGYETQYFGPGTRLLVL.

The J gene is TRBJ2-1, the V gene TRBV7-3; 8 bases match TRBD2. This CDR3 region has 16 residues. Trimming at V came to 2 bases and at J to 2 bases, leaving 5 bases not matched to a gene. CDR1 is SGHTA and CDR2 is FQGTGA in the germline V gene. CDR3 nucleotides: TGTGCCAGCAGCTTATACGCGGGGGGCACCTACAATGAGCAGTTCTTC. Protein: CASSLYAGGTYNEQFF.

The chain employs TRBV14 and TRBJ1-3; D unclear. CDR3 size: 13 residues. Germline V gives CDR1 SGHDN, CDR2 FVKESK. The V and J ends lost 3 bases and 1 base respectively, with 4 bases between them. In DNA, the CDR3 is TGTGCCAGCAGCCAGGATTCTGGAAACACCATATATTTT. Its translation is CASSQDSGNTIYF. The whole variable domain, filled in from reference TRBV14 and TRBJ1-3, reads EAGVTQFPSHSVIEKGQTVTLRCDPISGHDNLYWYRRVMGKEIKFLLHFVKESKQDESGMPNNRFLAERTGGTYSTLKVQPAELEDSGVYFCASSQDSGNTIYFGEGSWLTVV.

The CDR3 sequence: CSVVGTSSYEQYF. CDR3 in DNA: TGCAGCGTTGTAGGAACTTCCTCCTACGAGCAGTACTTC. The V and J genes are TRBV29-1 and TRBJ2-7, with D hard to call. There are 13 residues in the CDR3. Trimming took 4 bases from V and 0 from J, leaving 10 bases between them. Per the germline V gene, CDR1 is SQVTM and CDR2 is ANQGSEA.

J is TRBJ2-7 and V is TRBV7-6, with D unresolved. Looked up from germline, CDR1 is SGHVS and CDR2 is FNYEAQ. The V end lost 2 bases, the J end lost 7 bases, and 12 bases lay between the germline ends. The CDR3 loop spans 13 amino acids. The CDR3 region is CASSLLAEKEQYF. The CDR3 DNA sequence: TGTGCCAGCAGCTTATTGGCGGAAAAGGAGCAGTACTTC.

This chain connects TRBV9 to TRBJ2-1; D unresolved. This CDR3 has 16 residues. The germline CDR1 and CDR2 sequences are SGDLS and YYNGEE. V was clipped by 2 bases and J by 3 bases, with 15 bases between them. The CDR3 region is CASSVLASPDYNEQFF. The CDR3 DNA reads TGTGCCAGCAGCGTTTTGGCTAGTCCGGACTACAATGAGCAGTTCTTC. Drawing the rest from reference TRBV9 and TRBJ2-1, the complete variable domain is DSGVTQTPKHLITATGQRVTLRCSPRSGDLSVYWYQQSLDQGLQFLIQYYNGEERAKGNILERFSAQQFPDLHSELNLSSLELGDSALYFCASSVLASPDYNEQFFGPGTRLTVL.

V is TRBV14 and J is TRBJ1-1; no clear D gene. This CDR3 has 15 amino acids. Germline V gene lookup returns CDR1 SGHDN and CDR2 FVKESK. With 0 bases removed from V and 0 bases from J, the gap between germline ends came to 8 bases. CDR3 sequence reads: CASSQDYGMNTEAFF. The CDR3 DNA reads as TGTGCCAGCAGCCAAGATTATGGGATGAACACTGAAGCTTTCTTT.

This chain uses TRBV11-2 with TRBJ2-1; D perhaps matches TRBD2 (6 bases). Trimming stripped 0 bases from V and 2 bases from J, with 14 bases between. The CDR3 covers 17 residues. Germline CDR1 SGHAT, CDR2 FQNNGV. The DNA for the CDR3 is TGTGCCAGCAGCTTAGATCTGTGGGGGGAAGCCTACAATGAGCAGTTCTTC. Protein product: CASSLDLWGEAYNEQFF.

The chain employs TRBV7-9 and TRBJ1-1, with 9 bases aligning to TRBD1. The CDR3 loop spans 15 amino acids. Germline CDR1 is SEHNR and CDR2 is FQNEAQ (reference sequence). V was clipped by 5 bases and J by 0 bases; unmatched bases: 4. DNA for the CDR3: TGTGCCAGCAGCGACGGACAGGGGATGAACACTGAAGCTTTCTTT. This encodes CASSDGQGMNTEAFF.

The gene calls are TRBV5-5 and TRBJ1-1, with 8 bases that match TRBD1. V lost 4 bases to trimming and J lost 3 bases; unmatched junction nucleotides: 5. The CDR3 consists of 14 residues. The germline gives CDR1 SGHKS, CDR2 YYEKEE (reference sequence). The CDR3 here is CASSATGADTEAFF. CDR3 bases: TGTGCCAGCAGCGCGACAGGGGCGGACACTGAAGCTTTCTTT.

This clone showed up just once. V gene TRBV6-5 combines with J gene TRBJ2-5, with D possibly TRBD1 on 6 matching bases. CDR3 length equals 15 residues. Per germline, CDR1 MNHEY and CDR2 SVGAGI. V was shortened by 2 bases and J by 1 base, with 11 bases between the two germline ends. In nucleotides, the CDR3 is TGTGCCAGCAGTTACGGTCTGGGGGCCCAAGAGACCCAGTACTTC. Its protein product is CASSYGLGAQETQYF.

J is TRBJ1-5 and V is TRBV27; D is possibly TRBD1 (6 bases). V lost 5 bases and J 7 bases, leaving 15 bases between the germline ends. Germline-derived CDR1 and CDR2 are MNHEY and SMNVEV (reference sequence). The CDR3 covers 14 residues. The CDR3 sequence: CASSHQGIGQPQHF. CDR3 sequence (DNA): TGTGCCAGCAGTCATCAGGGGATCGGGCAGCCCCAGCATTTT.

The chain has TRBV12-5 and TRBJ2-6, with TRBD2 matching over 7 bases. J was trimmed by 6 bases and V by 5 bases; bases with no gene match: 4. CDR1 LGHNT and CDR2 FRNRAP come from the germline V gene. The CDR3 contains 14 residues. The CDR3 region has the DNA TGTGCTAGTGGTAGCGGGACCTCGGCCAACGTCCTGACTTTC. It codes for CASGSGTSANVLTF.

This clone occurred a few times. The J gene is TRBJ1-1, the V gene TRBV27; D unclear. The CDR3 is 14 amino acids. Trimming took off 4 bases at V and 8 bases at J, with 17 bases between the two ends. CDR1 is MNHEY and CDR2 is SMNVEV in the germline V gene (reference sequence). The CDR3 sequence is CASSSQSAAYEAFF. The CDR3 DNA is TGTGCCAGCAGTTCCCAGTCAGCGGCGTACGAAGCTTTCTTT.

The J gene is TRBJ2-1, the V gene TRBV7-9, with D perhaps matching TRBD1 (6 bases). The CDR3 runs to 13 residues. V was trimmed by 7 bases and J by 8 bases, leaving 15 bases between them. The germline V gene encodes CDR1 SEHNR and CDR2 FQNEAQ (reference sequence). The CDR3 loop reads CASNPPGVHEQFF. For the CDR3, the DNA is TGTGCCAGCAACCCTCCAGGGGTCCATGAGCAGTTCTTC.

The rearrangement joins TRBV5-1 to TRBJ2-5; 10 nucleotides align to TRBD1. Germline CDR1 and CDR2: SGHRS and YFSETQ. After removal of 4 bases from V and 3 bases from J, the junction contained 3 bases not matched to a gene. The CDR3 loop spans 14 amino acids. The CDR3 loop reads CASSQGTGEETQYF. CDR3 DNA: TGCGCCAGCAGCCAAGGGACAGGGGAAGAGACCCAGTACTTC.

This sequence joins TRBV7-9 and TRBJ2-7, with D perhaps matching TRBD2 (6 bases). Trimming pared 5 bases from V and 3 bases from J, leaving 11 bases between. The CDR3 is 13 residues long. CDR1 is SEHNR and CDR2 is FQNEAQ in the germline V gene (reference sequence). CDR3 protein: CASSPSTSYEQYF. CDR3 in DNA: TGTGCCAGCAGCCCGTCGACTAGCTACGAGCAGTACTTC.

The chain links TRBV6-1 to TRBJ2-7; D is possibly TRBD1 (6 bases). With 5 bases removed from V and 0 bases from J, the gap between germline ends came to 8 bases. CDR3 length: 13 amino acids. Germline CDR1 is MNHNS and CDR2 is SASEGT. The CDR3 sequence: CASSWTVSYEQYF. The CDR3 DNA reads TGTGCCAGCAGTTGGACAGTCTCCTACGAGCAGTACTTC.

The chain employs TRBV28 and TRBJ2-5; D possibly matches TRBD1 or TRBD2 (6 bases each). Germline CDR1 is MDHEN and CDR2 is SYDVKM. CDR3 length: 17 amino acids. V lost 6 bases and J 2 bases, leaving 22 bases between the germline ends. In DNA form, the CDR3 reads TGTGCCAGCAGCCCAGGGGCGGGCGGGGTGACACAAGAGACCCAGTACTTC. Translating gives CASSPGAGGVTQETQYF. The full variable domain, rest sourced from reference TRBV28 and TRBJ2-5, is DVKVTQSSRYLVKRTGEKVFLECVQDMDHENMFWYRQDPGLGLRLIYFSYDVKMKEKGDIPEGYSVSREKKERFSLILESASTNQTSMYLCASSPGAGGVTQETQYFGPGTRLLVL.